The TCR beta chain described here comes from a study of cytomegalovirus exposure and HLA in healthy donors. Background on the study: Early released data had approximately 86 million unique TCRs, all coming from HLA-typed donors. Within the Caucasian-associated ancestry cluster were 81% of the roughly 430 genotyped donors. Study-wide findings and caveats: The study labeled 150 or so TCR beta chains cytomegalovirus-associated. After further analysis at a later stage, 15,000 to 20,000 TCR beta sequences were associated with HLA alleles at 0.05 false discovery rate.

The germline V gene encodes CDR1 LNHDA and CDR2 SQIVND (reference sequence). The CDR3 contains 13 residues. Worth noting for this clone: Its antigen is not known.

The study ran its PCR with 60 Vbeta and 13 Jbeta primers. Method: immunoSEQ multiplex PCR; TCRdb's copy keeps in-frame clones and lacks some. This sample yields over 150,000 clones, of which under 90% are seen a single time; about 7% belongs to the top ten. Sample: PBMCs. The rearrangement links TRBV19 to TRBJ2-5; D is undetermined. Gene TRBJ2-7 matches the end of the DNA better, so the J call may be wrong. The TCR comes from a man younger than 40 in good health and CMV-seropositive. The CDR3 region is CASSTGWAYEQYF. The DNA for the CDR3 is TGTGCCAGTTCTACTGGTTGGGCCTACGAGCAGTACTTC.